This entry lists 28 T cell receptor beta chains sequenced from one sample in a study of blood T cells in healthy people across ages. The use of a sample-barcoded 5' primer and a J-beta primer mix characterized a second PCR of roughly 6 to 11 cycles. MiXCR was run by TCRdb on the 5' RACE reads, yielding one entry per CDR3 protein. The sample contains 720,000 or so distinct CDR3 sequences, approximately 40% of which appear only once. Sequencing was carried out using blood. These receptors originate from a man older than 75 in good health.

This clonotype has a handful of counts. The chain uses TRBV3-1 and TRBJ2-1, with 7 bases identical to TRBD1. The DNA end is a closer match to TRBJ2-7, so the J assignment may be wrong. The CDR3 contains 15 residues. Germline V gives CDR1 LGHDT, CDR2 YNNKEL (reference sequence). The DNA of the CDR3 is TGTGCCAGCAGACCCACAGGGGTGACCTACAATGAGCAGTACTTC. This sequence encodes CASRPTGVTYNEQYF.

This clonotype was recorded many times. This sequence joins TRBV20-1 and TRBJ2-1; 10 bases are a match to TRBD2. The CDR3 spans 17 residues. Trimming removed 0 bases from V and 4 bases from J; junction bases left unmatched: 9. Per germline, CDR1 DFQATT and CDR2 SNEGSKA (reference sequence). The CDR3 region is CSARDEALAGVYNEQFF. The DNA for the CDR3 is TGCAGTGCTAGAGATGAGGCCCTAGCGGGAGTTTACAATGAGCAGTTCTTC.

The chain joins TRBV9 to TRBJ2-3, with 9 bases identical to TRBD1. The CDR3 sequence is 15 residues long. The V gene end was trimmed by 5 bases and the J gene end by 5 bases; junction bases not matched to a gene: 9. CDR1 SGDLS and CDR2 YYNGEE come from the germline V gene. CDR3 in DNA: TGTGCCAGCAGGGCGACAGGGGGTACGCTAGATACGCAGTATTTT. Protein: CASRATGGTLDTQYF.

This clonotype was observed a handful of times. The rearrangement uses TRBV7-9 and TRBJ2-5; D may be TRBD1 or TRBD2 (5 bases each). The CDR3 consists of 14 residues. Trimming stripped 3 bases from V and 2 bases from J, with 10 bases between. Per germline, CDR1 SEHNR and CDR2 FQNEAQ (reference sequence). CDR3 coding DNA: TGTGCCAGCAGCTTGGGACCGCCGCAAGAGACCCAGTACTTC. Its protein is CASSLGPPQETQYF.

This clonotype was recorded at least ten times. The chain carries TRBV7-2 and TRBJ2-7, with a tentative D call TRBD2 (6 bases). V lost 1 base and J lost 4, with 11 bases in between. CDR3 length: 14 amino acids. Germline CDR1 reads SGHTA; CDR2 reads FQGNSA. CDR3 protein: CASSLGLGLYEQYF. CDR3 coding DNA: TGTGCCAGCAGCTTAGGACTGGGACTTTACGAGCAGTACTTC. The variable domain in full, with the rest retrieved from reference TRBV7-2 and TRBJ2-7, is GAGVSQSPSNKVTEKGKDVELRCDPISGHTALYWYRQSLGQGLEFLIYFQGNSAPDKSGLPSDRFSAERTGGSVSTLTIQRTQQEDSAVYLCASSLGLGLYEQYFGPGTRLTVT.

The chain is built from TRBV5-1 and TRBJ2-1; 10 bases line up with TRBD2. Gene TRBJ2-7 matches the end of the DNA better, so the J call may be wrong. Germline V gives CDR1 SGHRS, CDR2 YFSETQ. CDR3 length: 16 amino acids. This chain's CDR3 is CASSLSGRNSYNEQYF. The CDR3 DNA is TGCGCCAGCAGCCTTAGCGGGAGGAACTCCTACAATGAGCAGTACTTC.

This clonotype was counted many times. This chain links TRBV7-9 with TRBJ2-1; possible D gene TRBD1, 5 bases. The germline gives CDR1 SEHNR, CDR2 FQNEAQ (reference sequence). Trimming took off 5 bases at V and 3 bases at J, with 8 bases between the two ends. This CDR3 is built from 13 residues. The CDR3 DNA follows: TGTGCCAGCAGCCAAGGGGTCTACAATGAGCAGTTCTTC. Amino acids: CASSQGVYNEQFF.

The rearrangement uses TRBV5-6 and TRBJ2-2; the D gene could be TRBD1 or TRBD2 (5 bases each). This CDR3 is 13 amino acids long. V lost 6 bases and J lost 5, with 11 bases in between. CDR1 is SGHDT and CDR2 is YYEEEE in the germline V gene. CDR3 DNA: TGTGCCAGCACGGGGACCTGGACCGGGGAGCTGTTTTTT. Amino acids: CASTGTWTGELFF.

The V gene is TRBV25-1, the J gene TRBJ2-3; 10 bases agree with TRBD1. CDR1 MGHDK and CDR2 SYGVNS come from the germline V gene. The V segment lost 6 bases and the J segment 6 bases; nucleotides outside the gene matches: 9. The CDR3 runs to 15 residues. Here the CDR3 DNA reads TGTGCCAGCAGGCACAGACAGGGGGCATCGGATACGCAGTATTTT. This translates into CASRHRQGASDTQYF. Complete variable domain (other parts from reference TRBV25-1 and TRBJ2-3): EADIYQTPRYLVIGTGKKITLECSQTMGHDKMYWYQQDPGMELHLIHYSYGVNSTEKGDLSSESTVSRIRTEHFPLTLESARPSHTSQYLCASRHRQGASDTQYFGPGTRLTVL.

The chain employs TRBV9 and TRBJ2-5; 8 positions match TRBD1. CDR3 length equals 14 residues. Germline loops: CDR1 SGDLS, CDR2 YYNGEE. V was pared by 2 bases and J by 5 bases, with 5 bases of the junction left unmatched. The CDR3: CASSVRQGMETQYF. The CDR3 coding sequence is TGTGCCAGCAGCGTGAGACAGGGGATGGAGACCCAGTACTTC.

The CDR3 loop is CASSDPGTSGWATGYEQYF. In DNA, the CDR3 is TGTGCCAGCAGTGACCCCGGGACTAGCGGGTGGGCCACCGGGTACGAGCAGTACTTC. The V gene is TRBV6-1, the J gene TRBJ2-7; 12 nucleotides align to TRBD2. Germline V lookup: CDR1 MNHNS, CDR2 SASEGT. The CDR3 runs 19 residues. Germline trimming cut 3 bases from V and 4 bases from J; bases unmatched to any gene: 16.

This clonotype was counted between two and nine times. The chain combines TRBV5-4 with TRBJ2-2, with D tentatively TRBD1 or TRBD2 (5 bases each). V was cut by 4 bases and J by 1 base, with 11 bases left in between. Germline loops: CDR1 SGHNT, CDR2 YYREEE (reference sequence). CDR3 size: 15 residues. As DNA, the CDR3 is TGTGCCAGCAGCACTGGGACCCGGAACACCGGGGAGCTGTTTTTT. Protein sequence: CASSTGTRNTGELFF.

The chain uses TRBV7-2 and TRBJ2-1, with 8 bases that match TRBD2. Germline V lookup: CDR1 SGHTA, CDR2 FQGNSA. The CDR3 totals 13 residues. With 4 bases clipped from V and 9 bases from J, the junction kept 5 bases outside the gene matches. The chain's CDR3 is CASSSTSVGEQFF. CDR3 sequence (DNA): TGTGCCAGCAGCTCGACTAGCGTCGGTGAGCAGTTCTTC.

This rearrangement joins TRBV7-3 to TRBJ1-6, with 7 bases fitting TRBD1. V lost 4 bases, J lost 10 bases, and 7 bases stayed unmatched. Germline values: CDR1 SGHTA, CDR2 FQGTGA. The CDR3 runs to 14 residues. The CDR3 bases are TGTGCCAGCAGCTACGACAGGGCGGGATCACCCCTCCACTTT. Translation gives CASSYDRAGSPLHF.

The V call is TRBV6-5, the J call TRBJ2-1, with D hard to call. The V gene's germline CDR1 is MNHEY and CDR2 SVGAGI. Deletions cut 2 bases from V and 6 bases from J, with 11 bases between. The CDR3 sequence is 14 residues long. The CDR3 reads CASSYLRTGNEQFF. CDR3 bases: TGTGCCAGCAGTTACCTCAGGACGGGCAATGAGCAGTTCTTC.

This clonotype has at least ten counts. The chain links TRBV29-1 to TRBJ2-5; possible D gene TRBD2, 6 bases. Trimming pared 0 bases from V and 5 bases from J, leaving 19 bases between. The V gene's germline CDR1 is SQVTM and CDR2 ANQGSEA. The CDR3 is 16 amino acids. CDR3: CSVEDQLRGSGETQYF. For the CDR3, the DNA is TGCAGCGTTGAAGATCAGCTTCGGGGGAGCGGGGAGACCCAGTACTTC.

V usage is TRBV19 and J usage is TRBJ1-5, with 9 bases lining up with TRBD1. CDR3 size: 17 residues. CDR1 and CDR2 from the germline V gene are LNHDA and SQIVND (reference sequence). J gave up 0 bases and V 4 bases, and 7 bases lay outside the gene matches. The CDR3 nucleotides are TGTGCCAGTAGTAGCGGACAGGGGACCCATAGCAATCAGCCCCAGCATTTT. Residues: CASSSGQGTHSNQPQHF.

The rearrangement uses TRBV30 and TRBJ2-1; D unresolved. V was pared by 3 bases and J by 5 bases, with 11 bases between. The CDR3 is 13 amino acids. Germline V gene data show CDR1 as GTSNPN and CDR2 as SVGIG (reference sequence). The CDR3 DNA follows: TGTGCCTGGAGCCAGCGCGCGGACAATGAGCAGTTCTTC. It is translated as CAWSQRADNEQFF.

This clonotype was seen repeatedly, ten times or more. The V call is TRBV12-3 or TRBV12-4, the J call TRBJ2-5, with D perhaps TRBD2 (7 bases). The CDR3 consists of 14 residues. V was clipped by 3 bases and J by 5 bases, with 13 bases between them. CDR3: CASSFGGRAETQYF. CDR3 nucleotides: TGTGCCAGCAGTTTCGGGGGGCGCGCGGAGACCCAGTACTTC.

This clonotype was picked up a small number of times. A read error may explain this, as a much larger clone is one base away. The chain recombines TRBV28 with TRBJ2-7, with TRBD2 matching 10 bases. This CDR3 spans 15 amino acids. CDR1 is MDHEN, CDR2 SYDVKM, per germline. V trimming: 3 bases; J trimming: 7 bases; junction bases outside the gene matches: 9. Here the CDR3 DNA reads TGTGCCAGCAGTTTGGGGGGGACTAGCGCCAATGAGCAGTACTTC. This gives the protein CASSLGGTSANEQYF.

This clonotype was picked up one time. This may come from a read error, since a much larger clone is one base off. The chain employs TRBV7-2 and TRBJ2-1; the D gene could be TRBD1 or TRBD2 (5 bases each). CDR1 is SGHTA, CDR2 FQGNSA, per germline. The CDR3 is 16 amino acids. Trimming pared 5 bases from V and 13 bases from J, leaving 27 bases between. The CDR3 loop is CASSPWDGLLGETQFF. The CDR3 bases are TGTGCCAGCAGCCCCTGGGACGGCTTGTTGGGGGAGACCCAGTTCTTC. The full variable domain, its missing parts supplied by reference TRBV7-2 and TRBJ2-1, is GAGVSQSPSNKVTEKGKDVELRCDPISGHTALYWYRQSLGQGLEFLIYFQGNSAPDKSGLPSDRFSAERTGGSVSTLTIQRTQQEDSAVYLCASSPWDGLLGETQFFGPGTRLTVL.

The chain's CDR3 is CASRTWTAGGETQYF. The CDR3 DNA is TGTGCCAGCAGGACATGGACCGCGGGGGGGGAGACCCAGTACTTC. V usage is TRBV12-3 or TRBV12-4 and J usage is TRBJ2-5, with 9 bases matching TRBD2. V trimming: 6 bases; J trimming: 5 bases; junction bases outside the gene matches: 10. The CDR3 loop spans 15 amino acids.

This clonotype was counted between two and nine times. Since a much larger clone is just one base distant, this may be a read error. The V and J genes are TRBV7-2 and TRBJ2-7, with D tentatively TRBD2 (6 bases). The DNA end is more similar to TRBJ2-5, so the J call may be wrong. The germline V gene encodes CDR1 SGHTA and CDR2 FQGNSA. The CDR3 extends over 14 amino acids. The CDR3 coding sequence is TGTGCCAGCAGCGTGGCTAGCGTTAAAGAGACCCAGTACTTC. This gives the protein CASSVASVKETQYF.

The gene calls are TRBV7-6 and TRBJ1-4; D unclear. The V gene's germline CDR1 is SGHVS and CDR2 FNYEAQ. This CDR3 is built from 11 residues. The CDR3 loop is CAPAFNEKLFF. CDR3 coding DNA: TGTGCTCCGGCTTTTAATGAAAAACTGTTTTTT.

About this clonotype itself: A read error may be the cause here, since a much bigger clone is one base away. The chain recombines TRBV7-9 with TRBJ1-1; no definite D call. This CDR3 region has 15 residues. Germline V gives CDR1 SEHNR, CDR2 FQNEAQ (reference sequence). Trimming removed 1 base from V and 1 base from J, with 10 bases in between. The CDR3 loop is CASSLGGRRNTEAFF. In nucleotides, the CDR3 is TGTGCCAGCAGCTTAGGGGGAAGGAGGAACACTGAAGCTTTCTTT. Filled out from reference TRBV7-9 and TRBJ1-1, the complete variable domain reads DTGVSQNPRHKITKRGQNVTFRCDPISEHNRLYWYRQTLGQGPEFLTYFQNEAQLEKSRLLSDRFSAERPKGSFSTLEIQRTEQGDSAMYLCASSLGGRRNTEAFFGQGTRLTVV.

Regarding this clonotype: A much more abundant neighbour one base away suggests this may be a read error. This sequence joins TRBV29-1 and TRBJ2-6, with unresolved D. The CDR3 extends over 16 amino acids. Trimming removed 5 bases from V and 0 bases from J, with 14 bases in between. Germline V CDR1 and CDR2: SQVTM, ANQGSEA. CDR3 nucleotides: TGCAGCGTTAGGATAGACGCAGTCTCTGGGGCCAACGTCCTGACTTTC. This gives the protein CSVRIDAVSGANVLTF. The variable domain in full, with the rest retrieved from reference TRBV29-1 and TRBJ2-6, is SAVISQKPSRDICQRGTSLTIQCQVDSQVTMMFWYRQQPGQSLTLIATANQGSEATYESGFVIDKFPISRPNLTFSTLTVSNMSPEDSSIYLCSVRIDAVSGANVLTFGAGSRLTVL.

A remark on this clonotype: At one end the junction does not follow the germline gene, possibly because of a read error. The genes are TRBV7-9 and TRBJ2-6, with D uncertain. Germline CDR1 is SEHNR and CDR2 is FQNEAQ (reference sequence). This CDR3 region has 15 residues. CDR3 nucleotides: TGTGCTAGCAGCCGACGGAACTCTGGGGCCAACGTCCTGACTTTC. Translation gives CASSRRNSGANVLTF.

The chain recombines TRBV7-2 with TRBJ2-5; 12 bases fit TRBD2. The length of the CDR3 is 20 residues. The germline CDR1 and CDR2 sequences are SGHTA and FQGNSA. V was clipped by 5 bases and J by 5 bases; unmatched bases: 21. In nucleotides, the CDR3 is TGTGCCAGCAGCCTCCGCCCTCCTAGCGGGGGGGCTGGTTTTCTCGAGACCCAGTACTTC. Residues: CASSLRPPSGGAGFLETQYF.